The 30 T cell receptor beta chains given below trace back to one sample, sequenced in a study of cytomegalovirus exposure and HLA in healthy donors. Both 60 Vbeta primers and 13 Jbeta primers went into the PCR. Some clones are missing from TCRdb's copy, which holds only in-frame ones; the method was immunoSEQ multiplex PCR. This table has 120,000 to 150,000 clones, around 82% appearing once. Sequenced sample: PBMCs. The receptors originated from a young man in good health and CMV-seropositive.

The chain carries TRBV5-1 and TRBJ1-4, with 9 nucleotides matching TRBD1. This CDR3 comprises 15 residues. CDR1 and CDR2 (germline): SGHRS, YFSETQ. With V trimmed by 4 bases and J by 5 bases, 6 bases remained unmatched. CDR3 in amino acids: CASSGSGTGNEKLFF. The CDR3 bases are TGCGCCAGCAGCGGCTCCGGGACAGGGAATGAAAAACTGTTTTTT.

This chain uses TRBV5-5 with TRBJ2-7; the match to TRBD2 covers 7 bases. The CDR3 spans 16 residues. In germline, CDR1 is SGHKS, CDR2 YYEKEE (reference sequence). Trimming cost V 1 base and J 1 base; bases outside gene matches: 8. Here the CDR3 DNA reads TGTGCCAGCAGCTTGTCGGGCGGGAGTGGGTCCTACGAGCAGTACTTC. This translates into CASSLSGGSGSYEQYF.

The rearrangement uses TRBV6-5 and TRBJ1-1, with D possibly being TRBD1 (5 bases). Trimming took off 8 bases at V and 5 bases at J, with 15 bases between the two ends. This CDR3 is 13 amino acids long. CDR1 is MNHEY and CDR2 is SVGAGI in the germline V gene. CDR3 sequence: CASGIGGGTEAFF. CDR3 sequence (DNA): TGTGCCAGCGGAATCGGGGGGGGGACTGAAGCTTTCTTT.

The chain uses TRBV7-9 and TRBJ2-1; possible D gene TRBD1, 6 bases. The CDR3 loop spans 16 amino acids. Germline loops: CDR1 SEHNR, CDR2 FQNEAQ (reference sequence). V dropped 4 bases and J dropped 1 base, with 14 bases sitting between them. The CDR3 loop is CASSSTGITSYNEQFF. The CDR3 region has the DNA TGTGCCAGCAGCTCAACAGGGATCACGTCCTACAATGAGCAGTTCTTC.

This clone was counted only a few times. The V gene is TRBV6-4, the J gene TRBJ2-2; D might be TRBD2 (6 bases). Trimming cost V 6 bases and J 4 bases, with 18 bases left between them. Germline CDR1 is MRHNA and CDR2 is SNTAGT. The CDR3 loop spans 16 amino acids. CDR3 DNA sequence: TGTGCCAGCAGAGACCTCGGGGGTGGAACCACCGGGGAGCTGTTTTTT. Its protein product is CASRDLGGGTTGELFF.

CDR3 protein: CASSLQIPGEAFF. CDR3 in DNA: TGTGCCAGCAGCTTGCAGATTCCTGGTGAAGCTTTCTTT. V gene TRBV7-8 combines with J gene TRBJ1-1; D ambiguous. The V and J ends lost 3 bases and 7 bases respectively, with 12 bases between them. The length of the CDR3 is 13 residues. The V gene's germline CDR1 is SGHVS and CDR2 FQNEAQ.

The chain couples TRBV10-1 to TRBJ2-7; 13 nucleotides line up with TRBD2. Germline assignment: CDR1 WNHNN and CDR2 SYGVQD (reference sequence). The junction had 7 bases not matched to a gene; V was cut back by 9 bases and J by 5 bases. The CDR3 length is 14 residues. The CDR3 sequence is CARGRGLAGNEQYF. The DNA for the CDR3 is TGCGCCAGGGGGAGGGGACTAGCGGGGAACGAGCAGTACTTC.

The J gene is TRBJ2-2, the V gene TRBV30; D may be TRBD1 (6 bases). Trimming removed 2 bases from V and 4 bases from J, with 8 bases in between. The CDR3 runs 13 residues. Looked up from germline, CDR1 is GTSNPN and CDR2 is SVGIG (reference sequence). CDR3 residues: CAWSNRATGELFF. CDR3 DNA sequence: TGTGCCTGGAGTAACAGGGCCACCGGGGAGCTGTTTTTT.

CDR3 sequence reads: CASSQKDIEQFF. The CDR3 DNA reads TGCGCCAGCAGCCAAAAGGACATTGAGCAGTTCTTC. The rearrangement joins TRBV4-1 to TRBJ2-1, with TRBD1 as a possible D gene (5 bases). The CDR3 contains 12 residues. CDR1 is MGHRA and CDR2 is YSYEKL in the germline V gene. Trimming left V 2 bases short and J 9 bases short, with 8 bases between.

This clone was counted a few times. The rearrangement links TRBV19 to TRBJ1-1, with a weak D call TRBD1 (6 bases). With 3 bases removed from V and 1 base from J, the gap between germline ends came to 9 bases. The CDR3 totals 14 residues. Germline V gene data show CDR1 as LNHDA and CDR2 as SQIVND (reference sequence). The CDR3 sequence is CASSMAGANTEAFF. The CDR3, as DNA: TGTGCCAGTAGTATGGCAGGGGCGAACACTGAAGCTTTCTTT.

The rearrangement joins TRBV29-1 to TRBJ2-7, with D possibly being TRBD1 (6 bases). The germline V gene encodes CDR1 SQVTM and CDR2 ANQGSEA. The CDR3 loop spans 12 amino acids. Trimming took off 4 bases at V and 2 bases at J, with 9 bases between the two ends. The CDR3 loop reads CSVGNRAYEQYF. CDR3 DNA: TGCAGCGTTGGGAACAGGGCCTACGAGCAGTACTTC.

The chain links TRBV28 to TRBJ2-7, with a weak D call TRBD2 (7 bases). This CDR3 region has 13 residues. Deletions cut 8 bases from V and 5 bases from J, with 16 bases between. Looked up from germline, CDR1 is MDHEN and CDR2 is SYDVKM. This chain's CDR3 is CASQGGEGHEQYF. The CDR3 bases are TGTGCCAGCCAAGGGGGGGAGGGACACGAGCAGTACTTC.

The chain recombines TRBV28 with TRBJ2-1; 7 bases align to TRBD1. The CDR3 has 15 residues. Germline V lookup: CDR1 MDHEN, CDR2 SYDVKM. The trim removed 5 bases at V and 5 bases at J, leaving 9 bases unmatched. CDR3 nucleotide sequence: TGTGCCAGCAGTCTCCCAAGGGGGCTCAACAATGAGCAGTTCTTC. This sequence encodes CASSLPRGLNNEQFF.

This clone showed up just once. This rearrangement joins TRBV19 to TRBJ2-7, with TRBD1 matching over 8 bases. Germline CDR1 LNHDA, CDR2 SQIVND (reference sequence). The CDR3 covers 15 residues. With 4 bases clipped from V and 3 bases from J, the junction kept 8 bases outside the gene matches. DNA for the CDR3: TGTGCCAGTAGTAGCGGACAGGGAAACCTCTACGAGCAGTACTTC. Encoded protein: CASSSGQGNLYEQYF.

The rearrangement uses TRBV6-6 and TRBJ2-3; a possible D gene is TRBD1 (6 bases). The CDR3 consists of 14 residues. The V and J ends lost 2 bases and 4 bases respectively, with 10 bases between them. Germline V gene sequence: CDR1 MNHNY, CDR2 SVGAGI (reference sequence). The CDR3 loop is CASSYPDSPDTQYF. CDR3 DNA: TGTGCCAGCAGTTACCCGGACAGTCCAGATACGCAGTATTTT.

The gene calls are TRBV27 and TRBJ1-1; the D is unclear. The length of the CDR3 is 17 residues. Between the trimmed V and J ends, which lost 8 bases and 1 base, there was a span of 23 bases. Germline values: CDR1 MNHEY, CDR2 SMNVEV (reference sequence). DNA of the CDR3: TGTGCCAGCCGGAGTCATTCCATTGTGGTTGGGAACACTGAAGCTTTCTTT. Its translation is CASRSHSIVVGNTEAFF.

In this sample, this clone turned up once. The chain recombines TRBV11-2 with TRBJ1-5; D perhaps matches TRBD1 (5 bases). V was shortened by 3 bases and J by 7 bases, with 10 bases between the two germline ends. The CDR3 spans 13 residues. CDR1 and CDR2 from the germline V gene are SGHAT and FQNNGV. In DNA form, the CDR3 reads TGTGCCAGCAGCTTGGGGGGTGGACAGCCCCAGCATTTT. It translates to CASSLGGGQPQHF.

The J gene is TRBJ2-1, the V gene TRBV7-9; 12 bases fit TRBD2. V was clipped by 5 bases and J by 8 bases; unmatched bases: 7. Per germline, CDR1 SEHNR and CDR2 FQNEAQ (reference sequence). The CDR3 spans 15 residues. The CDR3 loop reads CASSPTTSGRDEQFF. CDR3 nucleotide sequence: TGTGCCAGCAGCCCAACGACTAGCGGGAGAGATGAGCAGTTCTTC. Full variable domain (missing parts from reference TRBV7-9 and TRBJ2-1): DTGVSQNPRHKITKRGQNVTFRCDPISEHNRLYWYRQTLGQGPEFLTYFQNEAQLEKSRLLSDRFSAERPKGSFSTLEIQRTEQGDSAMYLCASSPTTSGRDEQFFGPGTRLTVL.

This clone was detected a few times. V is TRBV6-1 and J is TRBJ1-2, with 8 bases aligning to TRBD1. The CDR3 loop spans 14 amino acids. The germline V gene has CDR1 MNHNS and CDR2 SASEGT. The junction had 7 bases not matched to a gene; V was cut back by 4 bases and J by 6 bases. The CDR3 is CASSATQGGDGYTF. The CDR3 DNA sequence: TGTGCCAGCAGTGCAACACAGGGGGGGGATGGCTACACCTTC.

This chain joins TRBV5-1 and TRBJ1-3, with D hard to call. This CDR3 has 13 residues. V was trimmed by 3 bases and J by 4 bases, leaving 8 bases between them. Germline values: CDR1 SGHRS, CDR2 YFSETQ. This chain's CDR3 is CASSYASGNTIYF. Here the CDR3 DNA reads TGCGCCAGCAGCTATGCAAGCGGAAACACCATATATTTT. The full variable domain, its missing parts supplied by reference TRBV5-1 and TRBJ1-3, is KAGVTQTPRYLIKTRGQQVTLSCSPISGHRSVSWYQQTPGQGLQFLFEYFSETQRNKGNFPGRFSGRQFSNSRSEMNVSTLELGDSALYLCASSYASGNTIYFGEGSWLTVV.

The genes are TRBV5-1 and TRBJ2-6, with a possible D match to TRBD1 (6 bases). The CDR3 has 17 residues. The germline V gene encodes CDR1 SGHRS and CDR2 YFSETQ. Trimming pared 4 bases from V and 1 base from J, leaving 15 bases between. The CDR3 DNA reads TGCGCCAGCAGCGTTCAGGGGCGAATATCTGGGGCCAACGTCCTGACTTTC. Its protein product is CASSVQGRISGANVLTF.

The chain is built from TRBV28 and TRBJ2-3; 10 nucleotides align to TRBD1. Germline trimming cut 8 bases from V and 5 bases from J; bases unmatched to any gene: 13. From germline, CDR1 is MDHEN and CDR2 SYDVKM. The CDR3 consists of 16 residues. CDR3 sequence (DNA): TGTGCCAGCGCCCCCCGGGGGACAGGGGTAAGAGATACGCAGTATTTT. Translating gives CASAPRGTGVRDTQYF.

The chain joins TRBV29-1 to TRBJ2-5; no reliable D call. The DNA matches TRBJ2-7 better at its end, which makes the J call doubtful. Germline values: CDR1 SQVTM, CDR2 ANQGSEA. The CDR3 extends over 13 amino acids. The CDR3, as DNA: TGCAGCGTTGAAGACACTACCTCCTACGAGCAGTACTTC. It is translated as CSVEDTTSYEQYF.

This chain joins TRBV7-9 and TRBJ2-7; 7 bases agree with TRBD2. Per the germline V gene, CDR1 is SEHNR and CDR2 is FQNEAQ (reference sequence). The CDR3 has 16 amino acids. The trim removed 2 bases at V and 4 bases at J, leaving 11 bases unmatched. In DNA, the CDR3 is TGTGCCAGCAGCTTATTTGTGGGAGGGGAGTCATACGAGCAGTACTTC. It yields the protein CASSLFVGGESYEQYF. Combining the CDR3 with reference TRBV7-9 and TRBJ2-7 gives the whole variable domain DTGVSQNPRHKITKRGQNVTFRCDPISEHNRLYWYRQTLGQGPEFLTYFQNEAQLEKSRLLSDRFSAERPKGSFSTLEIQRTEQGDSAMYLCASSLFVGGESYEQYFGPGTRLTVT.

V and J are TRBV9 and TRBJ1-1, with no clear D. The CDR3 covers 14 residues. Germline CDR1 is SGDLS and CDR2 is YYNGEE. The germline V and J ends were trimmed by 3 bases and 1 base, with 10 bases remaining between them. CDR3 DNA sequence: TGTGCCAGCAGCGGCGACAACCGGAACACTGAAGCTTTCTTT. This gives the protein CASSGDNRNTEAFF.

V and J are TRBV4-1 and TRBJ1-4, with D hard to call. CDR3 size: 17 residues. The germline V gene has CDR1 MGHRA and CDR2 YSYEKL. The V end was cut by 2 bases, the J end by 4 bases, with 17 bases between. The CDR3 DNA reads as TGCGCCAGCAGCCAAACCCGGGAGGCCCTCTTTAATGAAAAACTGTTTTTT. It yields the protein CASSQTREALFNEKLFF.

V usage is TRBV2 and J usage is TRBJ2-2, with D unclear. This CDR3 spans 16 amino acids. V dropped 1 base and J dropped 0 bases, with 9 bases sitting between them. CDR1 and CDR2 from the germline V gene are SNHLY and FYNNEI. CDR3 protein: CASSEVTASNTGELFF. The CDR3 DNA is TGTGCCAGCAGTGAAGTAACAGCTTCGAACACCGGGGAGCTGTTTTTT.

This clone was seen a few times. The V gene is TRBV15, the J gene TRBJ1-2; D gene unclear. The germline CDR1 and CDR2 sequences are LNHNV and YYDKDF (reference sequence). The CDR3 has 14 residues. V lost 3 bases and J lost 5, with 13 bases in between. This CDR3 reads CATSRWESRYGYTF. DNA for the CDR3: TGTGCCACCAGCAGGTGGGAGAGTCGGTATGGCTACACCTTC.

In its sample, this clone was seen once. This sequence joins TRBV5-1 and TRBJ1-1; 8 bases line up with TRBD1. The CDR3 extends over 17 amino acids. Germline-derived CDR1 and CDR2 are SGHRS and YFSETQ. Germline trimming cut 4 bases from V and 1 base from J; bases unmatched to any gene: 12. CDR3 sequence (DNA): TGCGCCAGCAGCCGCGGAGGACAGGGTGGGGCGAACACTGAAGCTTTCTTT. Encoded protein: CASSRGGQGGANTEAFF.

The chain combines TRBV7-9 with TRBJ2-7, with D uncertain. This CDR3 comprises 16 residues. V gave up 0 bases and J gave up 0 bases, with 12 bases separating them. Germline CDR1 SEHNR, CDR2 FQNEAQ (reference sequence). For the CDR3, the DNA is TGTGCCAGCAGCTTAGCCGACTCCTCAATCTCCTACGAGCAGTACTTC. It translates to CASSLADSSISYEQYF.